The T cell receptor (beta chain) described here comes from a study of lymphopenia after photon versus proton radiotherapy. Study-level points and caveats: Post-nadir TCR diversity decline inversely tracked overall survival among those who died. Under photons, naive T cells and diversity fell while effector/memory populations rose. After lymphocyte nadir, photon-treated repertoires showed oligoclonal expansion, especially CD8+ Temra.

CDR3 length: 12 amino acids. Trimming took 1 base from V and 2 from J, leaving 5 bases between them. Per the germline V gene, CDR1 is SQVTM and CDR2 is ANQGSEA. This table comes from immunoSEQ multiplex PCR, and its TCRdb copy is limited to in-frame clones, with some not included. This table has tens of thousands of clones, 85% appearing once. Concerning this clone: Its antigen is not identified.

The TCR sequence derives from a man aged 40-49 years with gastric cancer. Here the sequenced sample was peripheral blood, taken from a patient treated with photon-based radiotherapy. The chain links TRBV29-1 to TRBJ2-5; D is ambiguous. The CDR3 nucleotides read TGCAGCGTTGAAGTCAGGCAAGAGACCCAGTACTTC. This translates into CSVEVRQETQYF.